This TCR beta chain derives from a study of blood T cell repertoires in COVID-19. Study-level information: Sources were T cells, B-cell-depleted T cells, or PBMCs; the material itself was cDNA or gDNA.

Authors' methods: Scientists estimated how many nucleated cells there were by amplifying reference gene primers. Some clones are missing from TCRdb's copy, which holds only in-frame ones; the method was immunoSEQ multiplex PCR. Clone size and the V and J calls come from that table; the DNA yielded D and trimming. The repertoire holds roughly 150,000 clones, with about 82% as singletons. Trimming removed 5 bases at V and 4 bases at J, with 17 bases between. Germline V gene sequence: CDR1 SGHAT, CDR2 FQNNGV. CDR3 length: 16 residues. Input material: peripheral blood. This receptor was identified in a woman older than 75 with COVID-19, enrolled during active disease. The chain is built from TRBV11-2 and TRBJ1-4; D not certain. The CDR3 region has the DNA TGTGCCAGCAGCGCGGAGGGAGTCGGTAGTAATGAAAAACTGTTTTTT. Translation gives CASSAEGVGSNEKLFF.